These 26 T cell receptor beta chains share one sample of origin, sequenced in a study of vaccination and CD4 T cells after COVID-19. Sequencing of the DNA from cultured CD4+ T cells was carried out with the Oncomine TCR Beta short-read assay. TCRdb redid the calling of the PCR reads with MiXCR, one entry per CDR3 protein. The table records some 10,000 distinct CDR3 sequences, approximately 60% of them present only once. No antigens are known for them. Regarding treatment: roughly ten-day PBMC culture with coronavirus spike peptide pools or control peptides (ViraFEST assay). The sample consisted of CD4+ T cells from blood, cultured in vitro. These receptor sequences come from a human donor who had recovered from COVID-19.

This sequence joins TRBV12-3 or TRBV12-4 and TRBJ2-1, with TRBD2 identical over 11 bases. CDR3 length: 19 amino acids. Trimming took 3 bases from V and 9 from J; bases not matched to a gene: 19. The CDR3: CASSFVLTSGMARSPEQFF. DNA for the CDR3: TGTGCCAGCAGTTTTGTCCTGACTAGCGGGATGGCCCGGTCTCCTGAGCAGTTCTTC.

CDR3 nucleotides: TGTGCCAGCAGTCACGACAGCGCCCGCTACGAGCAGTACTTC. This codes for CASSHDSARYEQYF. The chain has TRBV6-1 and TRBJ2-7, with D tentatively TRBD1 (5 bases). CDR1 is MNHNS, CDR2 SASEGT, per germline. The CDR3 sequence is 14 residues long. The germline V and J ends were trimmed by 5 bases and 3 bases, with 14 bases remaining between them.

The V and J genes are TRBV30 and TRBJ2-7, with TRBD1 matching over 12 bases. J lost 5 bases, V lost 3 bases, and 8 bases had no gene match. Germline CDR1 reads GTSNPN; CDR2 reads SVGIG (reference sequence). The CDR3 has 15 residues. The DNA for the CDR3 is TGTGCCTGGAGCAGATCCGGGACAGGGGGCAACGAGCAGTACTTC. Translation gives CAWSRSGTGGNEQYF.

A few counts support this clonotype. The rearrangement links TRBV11-2 to TRBJ2-5, with unresolved D. Trimming took off 5 bases at V and 4 bases at J, with 14 bases between the two ends. The CDR3 runs 14 residues. CDR1 and CDR2 from the germline V gene are SGHAT and FQNNGV. This CDR3 reads CASSVPGRRETQYF. Written as DNA, the CDR3 is TGTGCCAGCAGCGTTCCAGGACGGAGAGAGACCCAGTACTTC. The full variable domain, rest sourced from reference TRBV11-2 and TRBJ2-5, is EAGVAQSPRYKIIEKRQSVAFWCNPISGHATLYWYQQILGQGPKLLIQFQNNGVVDDSQLPKDRFSAERLKGVDSTLKIQPAKLEDSAVYLCASSVPGRRETQYFGPGTRLLVL.

The V and J genes are TRBV6-4 and TRBJ2-2, with 12 bases lining up with TRBD2. V was pared by 6 bases and J by 5 bases, with 4 bases of the junction left unmatched. This CDR3 has 15 amino acids. Germline V gene lookup returns CDR1 MRHNA and CDR2 SNTAGT. The CDR3 reads CASSLGLAGTGELFF. The CDR3, as DNA: TGTGCCAGCAGCCTAGGACTAGCGGGAACCGGGGAGCTGTTTTTT.

This clonotype is categorized as medium-sized. This chain connects TRBV11-2 to TRBJ1-2; D perhaps matches TRBD1 (6 bases). Germline V lookup: CDR1 SGHAT, CDR2 FQNNGV. The CDR3 is made up of 13 amino acids. Trimming stripped 3 bases from V and 7 bases from J, with 12 bases between. CDR3 region: CASSFPEGGGYTF. For the CDR3, the DNA is TGTGCCAGCAGCTTCCCCGAGGGGGGTGGCTACACCTTC. The full variable domain, its missing parts supplied by reference TRBV11-2 and TRBJ1-2, is EAGVAQSPRYKIIEKRQSVAFWCNPISGHATLYWYQQILGQGPKLLIQFQNNGVVDDSQLPKDRFSAERLKGVDSTLKIQPAKLEDSAVYLCASSFPEGGGYTFGSGTRLTVV.

The chain employs TRBV20-1 and TRBJ1-4; D ambiguous. Germline CDR1 reads DFQATT; CDR2 reads SNEGSKA (reference sequence). Trimming pared 0 bases from V and 4 bases from J, leaving 6 bases between. The CDR3 consists of 13 residues. In DNA, the CDR3 is TGCAGTGCTAGAGATTTGATTAATGAAAAACTGTTTTTT. This codes for CSARDLINEKLFF.

This clonotype was counted only a few times. The genes are TRBV27 and TRBJ1-2, with D maybe TRBD1 (5 bases). Trimming stripped 10 bases from V and 8 bases from J, with 17 bases between. The germline V gene has CDR1 MNHEY and CDR2 SMNVEV (reference sequence). This CDR3 region has 12 residues. DNA for the CDR3: TGTGCCACCAGGTGGGGCCTCCGAGGCTACACCTTC. Translating it yields CATRWGLRGYTF.

A single count supports this clonotype. The CDR3 DNA follows: TGTGCCAGCAGCTCACCCGGACTAGCGGGCGCCTACGAGCAGTACTTC. Protein sequence: CASSSPGLAGAYEQYF. The chain is built from TRBV7-6 and TRBJ2-7; 11 nucleotides align to TRBD2. The CDR3 runs 16 residues. V gave up 4 bases and J gave up 2 bases; unmatched junction bases: 7. Germline lookup yields CDR1 SGHVS and CDR2 FNYEAQ.

In this sample, this clonotype turned up a few times. The gene calls are TRBV20-1 and TRBJ1-3, with 7 bases identical to TRBD1. The V segment lost 6 bases and the J segment 0 bases; nucleotides outside the gene matches: 5. The V gene's germline CDR1 is DFQATT and CDR2 SNEGSKA (reference sequence). There are 14 residues in the CDR3. CDR3 amino acids: CSATGQPSGNTIYF. In DNA form, the CDR3 reads TGCAGTGCGACGGGACAGCCCTCTGGAAACACCATATATTTT.

This clonotype was recorded only once. The chain carries TRBV20-1 and TRBJ1-1, with D tentatively TRBD1 (5 bases). This CDR3 is built from 11 residues. Germline loops: CDR1 DFQATT, CDR2 SNEGSKA (reference sequence). V lost 5 bases and J 7 bases, leaving 11 bases between the germline ends. CDR3 sequence: CSAGGDYEAFF. CDR3 nucleotides: TGCAGTGCTGGGGGGGACTATGAAGCTTTCTTT.

There are a few counts of this clonotype. This sequence joins TRBV28 and TRBJ1-5; D unresolved. Trimming took off 3 bases at V and 5 bases at J, with 14 bases between the two ends. The CDR3 consists of 15 residues. In germline, CDR1 is MDHEN, CDR2 SYDVKM. CDR3: CASSFRTLGDQPQHF. As DNA, the CDR3 is TGTGCCAGCAGTTTTCGTACACTGGGTGATCAGCCCCAGCATTTT.

The genes are TRBV11-2 and TRBJ1-3; possibly TRBD1 for D (6 bases). Germline assignment: CDR1 SGHAT and CDR2 FQNNGV. There are 14 residues in the CDR3. Trimming shortened V by 7 bases and J by 0 bases, and 10 bases separated the two germline ends. The CDR3 DNA sequence: TGTGCCAGCAAGGGGGGGGGCTCTGGAAACACCATATATTTT. Translating it yields CASKGGGSGNTIYF. Looking up the rest from reference TRBV11-2 and TRBJ1-3 gives the full variable domain: EAGVAQSPRYKIIEKRQSVAFWCNPISGHATLYWYQQILGQGPKLLIQFQNNGVVDDSQLPKDRFSAERLKGVDSTLKIQPAKLEDSAVYLCASKGGGSGNTIYFGEGSWLTVV.

V is TRBV21-1 and J is TRBJ1-1. TRBV21-1 counts as a pseudogene. This CDR3 spans 14 amino acids. CDR3 sequence (DNA): TGTGCCCGGATTCAGTGGGGAGGGAGGACTGAAGCTTTCTTT. It encodes CARIQWGGRTEAFF.

The rearrangement uses TRBV20-1 and TRBJ1-2, with TRBD1 matching over 8 bases. The CDR3 extends over 13 amino acids. Per the germline V gene, CDR1 is DFQATT and CDR2 is SNEGSKA (reference sequence). Trimming at V came to 3 bases and at J to 10 bases, leaving 10 bases not matched to a gene. The DNA for the CDR3 is TGCAGTGCTAGTACGGGGACAGGAACTCTCTACACCTTC. Encoded protein: CSASTGTGTLYTF.

The V call is TRBV28, the J call TRBJ1-2; the D gene is possibly TRBD1 (5 bases). With 2 bases removed from V and 8 bases from J, the gap between germline ends came to 15 bases. Germline CDR1 reads MDHEN; CDR2 reads SYDVKM. The CDR3 sequence is 14 residues long. The CDR3 DNA follows: TGTGCCAGCAGTTTAACCTTCGAAGGGGCGGGCTACACCTTC. Protein: CASSLTFEGAGYTF.

The chain links TRBV20-1 to TRBJ1-4; D uncertain. The CDR3 runs to 11 residues. Per the germline V gene, CDR1 is DFQATT and CDR2 is SNEGSKA (reference sequence). The CDR3 reads CSAHSGEKLFF. In DNA, the CDR3 is TGCAGCGCCCATAGTGGGGAAAAACTGTTTTTT.

V gene TRBV20-1 combines with J gene TRBJ1-5, with 11 bases aligning to TRBD1. V lost 4 bases to trimming and J lost 2 bases; unmatched junction nucleotides: 13. Germline CDR1 is DFQATT and CDR2 is SNEGSKA (reference sequence). The CDR3 consists of 18 residues. The CDR3 loop reads CSAKPTGTGGMRNQPQHF. CDR3 in DNA: TGCAGTGCTAAACCCACCGGGACAGGGGGGATGCGCAATCAGCCCCAGCATTTT.

V and J are TRBV20-1 and TRBJ2-1; D is perhaps TRBD2 (7 bases). The V gene's germline CDR1 is DFQATT and CDR2 SNEGSKA (reference sequence). This CDR3 has 16 amino acids. Trimming stripped 3 bases from V and 1 base from J, with 16 bases between. The CDR3 sequence: CSASLLRGRSYNEQFF. CDR3 nucleotide sequence: TGCAGTGCTAGCCTCTTGCGGGGGCGGTCCTACAATGAGCAGTTCTTC.

This rearrangement joins TRBV27 to TRBJ1-1; D unresolved. V dropped 8 bases and J dropped 4 bases, with 14 bases sitting between them. Germline V gene sequence: CDR1 MNHEY, CDR2 SMNVEV (reference sequence). This CDR3 comprises 13 residues. CDR3 protein: CASARRRPTEAFF. The CDR3, as DNA: TGTGCCAGCGCCCGACGGAGGCCCACTGAAGCTTTCTTT.

This clonotype turned up a few times. This sequence joins TRBV15 and TRBJ2-5, with TRBD2 matching 8 bases. The CDR3 has 14 amino acids. The germline V gene encodes CDR1 LNHNV and CDR2 YYDKDF (reference sequence). V was clipped by 0 bases and J by 7 bases; unmatched bases: 4. CDR3 sequence (DNA): TGTGCCACCAGCAGAGATCTGAGCGGGGGGACCCAGTACTTC. Amino acids: CATSRDLSGGTQYF.

There are a few counts of this clonotype. The chain couples TRBV30 to TRBJ1-1; D is unresolved. The CDR3 spans 11 residues. Germline CDR1 and CDR2: GTSNPN and SVGIG (reference sequence). Trimming cost V 4 bases and J 8 bases, with 11 bases left between them. The CDR3 region is CAWTPVREAFF. CDR3 DNA sequence: TGTGCCTGGACTCCAGTCAGGGAAGCTTTCTTT.

This clonotype has more than one count but fewer than ten. The chain combines TRBV6-2 or TRBV6-3 with TRBJ2-3; D is unclear. This CDR3 is 15 amino acids long. The germline V and J ends were trimmed by 7 bases and 0 bases, with 14 bases remaining between them. Germline loops: CDR1 MNHEY, CDR2 SVGEGT. The CDR3 sequence is CASKNARHSTDTQYF. The CDR3 nucleotides read TGTGCCAGCAAAAACGCGAGACATAGCACAGATACGCAGTATTTT.

The rearrangement links TRBV7-2 to TRBJ2-5, with TRBD2 matching 9 bases. Per the germline V gene, CDR1 is SGHTA and CDR2 is FQGNSA. This CDR3 is built from 15 residues. J gave up 2 bases and V 4 bases, and 5 bases lay outside the gene matches. DNA for the CDR3: TGTGCCAGCAGCTGGAGAAGCGGGGGGCAAGAGACCCAGTACTTC. Encoded protein: CASSWRSGGQETQYF.

This clonotype was observed a handful of times. V and J are TRBV19 and TRBJ1-3; D gene uncertain. The CDR3 spans 14 residues. V lost 6 bases and J 0 bases, leaving 9 bases between the germline ends. Germline V gene lookup returns CDR1 LNHDA and CDR2 SQIVND (reference sequence). The CDR3 loop is CASSPGVSGNTIYF. CDR3 in DNA: TGTGCCAGTAGCCCCGGGGTCTCTGGAAACACCATATATTTT.

This clonotype was found a few times. The CDR3 DNA follows: TGTGCCAGCAGTCCACCCTCTTTTGGCTACACCTTC. Translating it yields CASSPPSFGYTF. This chain links TRBV6-2 or TRBV6-3 with TRBJ1-2; D not certain. Germline CDR1 and CDR2: MNHEY and SVGEGT. There are 12 residues in the CDR3. The germline V and J ends were trimmed by 5 bases and 7 bases, with 11 bases remaining between them.